This T cell receptor (beta chain) was captured by sequencing in a study of T cells in localized non-small cell lung cancer. General study findings and limits: Appearance in adjacent lung was seen for a median around 60 of the top 100 tumor clones.

As to this clone: Its target is unknown.

The repertoire was sequenced with immunoSEQ multiplex PCR; TCRdb's copy has only in-frame clones and lacks some. The table records about 23,000 clones, 70% to 90% of them present only once. Germline V CDR1 and CDR2: SGHRS, YFSETQ. This CDR3 is built from 14 residues. J lost 2 bases, V lost 4 bases, and 5 bases had no gene match. Sequencing was performed on peripheral blood, taken before any cancer treatment. The chain recombines TRBV5-1 with TRBJ2-7, with 8 bases that match TRBD1. This TCR was recovered from a woman aged 35-75 years with stage I lung adenocarcinoma. The CDR3 is CASSRGQGPYEQYF. DNA of the CDR3: TGCGCCAGCAGCCGCGGACAGGGTCCCTACGAGCAGTACTTC.